Listed here are 2 T cell receptor beta chains from one sample, sequenced in a study of blood T cell repertoires in COVID-19. Assay: immunoSEQ multiplex PCR; the TCRdb copy retains only in-frame clones and omits some. Of under 150,000 clones listed, 84% were seen once; the top ten hold about 13%. Specimen: peripheral blood. These receptors were taken from a human donor in a cohort sampled during active COVID-19.

As for this clone: This same CDR3 is encoded by further DNA sequences in the sample. V is TRBV6-5 and J is TRBJ1-2; 9 nucleotides align to TRBD1. The germline CDR1 and CDR2 sequences are MNHEY and SVGAGI. The CDR3 is made up of 15 amino acids. J was trimmed by 1 base and V by 5 bases; bases with no gene match: 5. CDR3 amino acids: CASSRPGQGNYGYTF. The CDR3 DNA follows: TGTGCCAGCAGTCGACCGGGACAGGGTAACTATGGCTACACCTTC.

This clone is a singleton in its sample. The chain uses TRBV10-3 and TRBJ2-1; TRBD2 agrees at 10 bases. The J segment lost 4 bases and the V segment lost 4 bases, leaving 4 bases of the junction unmatched. This CDR3 is built from 15 residues. Per the germline V gene, CDR1 is ENHRY and CDR2 is SYGVKD. The CDR3 protein is CAISGGSGGYNEQFF. The CDR3 DNA is TGTGCCATCAGTGGCGGTAGCGGGGGGTACAATGAGCAGTTCTTC.